A single sample gave rise to the 19 T cell receptor beta chains below, sequenced in a study of cytomegalovirus exposure and HLA in healthy donors. With 60 Vbeta and 13 Jbeta primers, the PCR was carried out. Clones were sequenced by immunoSEQ multiplex PCR, and TCRdb holds only the in-frame ones, with some missing. The sample holds under 250,000 clones, over 80% seen once. The sample comprised PBMCs. The receptors derive from a boy between 2 and 10 years old in good health and CMV-seronegative.

V is TRBV5-1 and J is TRBJ2-1; 13 nucleotides agree with TRBD2. This CDR3 comprises 16 residues. Trimming cost V 4 bases and J 7 bases; bases outside gene matches: 8. CDR1 and CDR2 from the germline V gene are SGHRS and YFSETQ. The CDR3 nucleotides read TGCGCCAGCAGCGGGACCGGGACTAGCGGGGTGAATGAGCAGTTCTTC. This gives the protein CASSGTGTSGVNEQFF.

V gene TRBV5-8 combines with J gene TRBJ2-1; D is possibly TRBD2 (5 bases). The CDR3 has 15 residues. Germline CDR1 SGHTS, CDR2 YDEGEE. V lost 2 bases to trimming and J lost 0 bases, with 9 bases between them. This chain's CDR3 is CASSFPGSSYNEQFF. CDR3 sequence (DNA): TGTGCCAGCAGCTTCCCGGGAAGCTCCTACAATGAGCAGTTCTTC.

The chain joins TRBV10-3 to TRBJ2-5, with D possibly TRBD1 on 8 matching bases. In germline, CDR1 is ENHRY, CDR2 SYGVKD. Trimming took 2 bases from V and 8 from J, leaving 18 bases between them. The CDR3 runs to 15 residues. CDR3 nucleotides: TGTGCCATCAGTGAGACAGGGGGGGATGCCCCTACCCAGTACTTC. This sequence encodes CAISETGGDAPTQYF.

The chain combines TRBV4-1 with TRBJ1-5, with TRBD1 identical over 9 bases. V shed 2 bases and J 5 bases; nucleotides not matched to a gene: 7. Germline CDR1 is MGHRA and CDR2 is YSYEKL. There are 16 residues in the CDR3. Here the CDR3 reads CASSQHGQGPYQPQHF. The CDR3 DNA reads as TGCGCCAGCAGCCAACACGGACAGGGGCCGTATCAGCCCCAGCATTTT.

The V call is TRBV7-3, the J call TRBJ2-3, with D perhaps matching TRBD2 (6 bases). The V gene lost 5 bases and the J gene lost 2 bases, with 14 bases spanning the gap. The CDR3 is 15 residues long. The germline gives CDR1 SGHTA, CDR2 FQGTGA. The CDR3 coding sequence is TGTGCCAGCAGCCTGGGACTTTTTTCCACAGATACGCAGTATTTT. Translation: CASSLGLFSTDTQYF. Together with reference TRBV7-3 and TRBJ2-3, the CDR3 gives the full variable domain: GAGVSQTPSNKVTEKGKYVELRCDPISGHTALYWYRQSLGQGPEFLIYFQGTGAADDSGLPNDRFFAVRPEGSVSTLKIQRTERGDSAVYLCASSLGLFSTDTQYFGPGTRLTVL.

J is TRBJ2-7 and V is TRBV7-9; tentative D call: TRBD2 (5 bases). Trimming cost V 5 bases and J 5 bases, with 13 bases left between them. The CDR3 has 13 amino acids. The germline V gene has CDR1 SEHNR and CDR2 FQNEAQ (reference sequence). Here the CDR3 reads CASSTTEEDEQYF. The DNA of the CDR3 is TGTGCCAGCAGCACGACGGAGGAGGACGAGCAGTACTTC. Filled out from reference TRBV7-9 and TRBJ2-7, the complete variable domain reads DTGVSQNPRHKITKRGQNVTFRCDPISEHNRLYWYRQTLGQGPEFLTYFQNEAQLEKSRLLSDRFSAERPKGSFSTLEIQRTEQGDSAMYLCASSTTEEDEQYFGPGTRLTVT.

This clone appeared a single time. This chain connects TRBV11-2 to TRBJ2-3; perhaps TRBD2 as D (6 bases). V was pared by 0 bases and J by 4 bases, with 11 bases between. Germline V gives CDR1 SGHAT, CDR2 FQNNGV. This CDR3 contains 15 residues. In DNA, the CDR3 is TGTGCCAGCAGCTTAGAAACGACTAGGGCAGATACGCAGTATTTT. It yields the protein CASSLETTRADTQYF. Drawing the rest from reference TRBV11-2 and TRBJ2-3, the complete variable domain is EAGVAQSPRYKIIEKRQSVAFWCNPISGHATLYWYQQILGQGPKLLIQFQNNGVVDDSQLPKDRFSAERLKGVDSTLKIQPAKLEDSAVYLCASSLETTRADTQYFGPGTRLTVL.

The CDR3 reads CASSYGDRGGHEQFF. For the CDR3, the DNA is TGTGCCAGCAGTTATGGAGACAGGGGAGGCCATGAGCAGTTCTTC. The chain is built from TRBV6-9 and TRBJ2-1; 8 bases match TRBD1. The germline CDR1 and CDR2 sequences are MNHGY and SVAAGI. CDR3 length: 15 residues. V dropped 2 bases and J dropped 8; count of bases not matched to a gene: 8.

The table lists this clone with a few counts. V usage is TRBV4-1 and J usage is TRBJ1-5; possible D gene TRBD1, 6 bases. Germline CDR1 and CDR2: MGHRA and YSYEKL. Trimming left V 0 bases short and J 1 base short, with 16 bases between. This CDR3 comprises 18 residues. The chain's CDR3 is CASSQDTGFGKSNQPQHF. DNA of the CDR3: TGCGCCAGCAGCCAAGATACAGGGTTCGGAAAGAGCAATCAGCCCCAGCATTTT.

The chain has TRBV4-1 and TRBJ1-1, with 9 nucleotides matching TRBD1. Germline CDR1 and CDR2: MGHRA and YSYEKL. The CDR3 sequence is 15 residues long. V was pared by 4 bases and J by 6 bases, with 9 bases of the junction left unmatched. CDR3: CASSPGQGNRAEAFF. The CDR3 coding sequence is TGCGCCAGCAGCCCGGGACAGGGAAACAGGGCTGAAGCTTTCTTT.

V gene TRBV28 combines with J gene TRBJ2-7; a possible D gene is TRBD1 (7 bases). Per germline, CDR1 MDHEN and CDR2 SYDVKM. V was clipped by 3 bases and J by 0 bases, with 12 bases between them. The CDR3 is 15 residues long. For the CDR3, the DNA is TGTGCCAGCAGTTTCAGGCAGGGGGGCTCCTACGAGCAGTACTTC. Amino acid sequence: CASSFRQGGSYEQYF. The full variable domain, in which reference TRBV28 and TRBJ2-7 provide the parts outside the CDR3, is DVKVTQSSRYLVKRTGEKVFLECVQDMDHENMFWYRQDPGLGLRLIYFSYDVKMKEKGDIPEGYSVSREKKERFSLILESASTNQTSMYLCASSFRQGGSYEQYFGPGTRLTVT.

This clone appeared a single time. Written as DNA, the CDR3 is TGTGCCAGCAGCTTGGCGGGGAGTAAAGAGACCCAGTACTTC. This sequence encodes CASSLAGSKETQYF. V and J are TRBV5-8 and TRBJ2-5, with D tentatively TRBD2 (5 bases). Looked up from germline, CDR1 is SGHTS and CDR2 is YDEGEE. CDR3 length equals 14 residues. V was pared by 0 bases and J by 3 bases, with 9 bases between.

The chain is built from TRBV30 and TRBJ1-5; D remains unclear. The CDR3 runs to 13 residues. V dropped 4 bases and J dropped 9 bases, with 16 bases sitting between them. The germline gives CDR1 GTSNPN, CDR2 SVGIG (reference sequence). The CDR3 is CAWTRTSSGPQHF. DNA for the CDR3: TGTGCCTGGACGCGGACCTCCAGCGGGCCCCAGCATTTT.

The V call is TRBV5-1, the J call TRBJ1-2, with 9 bases identical to TRBD1. In germline, CDR1 is SGHRS, CDR2 YFSETQ. The V gene end was trimmed by 3 bases and the J gene end by 0 bases; junction bases not matched to a gene: 9. This CDR3 spans 17 amino acids. The chain's CDR3 is CASSWGRDRVANYGYTF. CDR3 nucleotides: TGCGCCAGCAGCTGGGGCCGGGACAGGGTAGCTAACTATGGCTACACCTTC.

The rearrangement uses TRBV2 and TRBJ1-5, with 9 bases fitting TRBD1. This CDR3 has 16 amino acids. V was clipped by 1 base and J by 4 bases; unmatched bases: 5. Germline V lookup: CDR1 SNHLY, CDR2 FYNNEI. CDR3 sequence reads: CASSEGQGVGNQPQHF. The CDR3 nucleotides read TGTGCCAGCAGTGAAGGACAGGGGGTAGGGAATCAGCCCCAGCATTTT.

The table lists this clone with a count of one. This rearrangement joins TRBV14 to TRBJ2-1, with 8 bases matching TRBD2. This CDR3 has 13 residues. Germline-derived CDR1 and CDR2 are SGHDN and FVKESK. The J segment lost 10 bases and the V segment lost 10 bases, leaving 12 bases of the junction unmatched. As DNA, the CDR3 is TGTGCCACCTCGAGGAGCGGGAGCATCGAGCAGTTCTTC. Translating it yields CATSRSGSIEQFF.

The chain joins TRBV25-1 to TRBJ2-1; 8 nucleotides match TRBD1. The ends lost 5 bases at V and 10 bases at J; junction bases unmatched: 16. The CDR3 covers 16 residues. Germline assignment: CDR1 MGHDK and CDR2 SYGVNS. DNA for the CDR3: TGTGCCAGCAGTAATCCCCTCGGGACAGGCCCTCCGGAGCAGTTCTTC. It translates to CASSNPLGTGPPEQFF.

This clone was counted a few times. The same CDR3 also results from other DNA sequences found in this sample. This chain links TRBV27 with TRBJ1-1; no definite D call. V was trimmed by 2 bases and J by 4 bases, leaving 11 bases between them. Germline V gene data show CDR1 as MNHEY and CDR2 as SMNVEV (reference sequence). The CDR3 covers 14 residues. The CDR3 spells CASSLGGGGTEAFF. For the CDR3, the DNA is TGTGCCAGCAGTTTAGGAGGCGGTGGCACTGAAGCTTTCTTT.

The gene calls are TRBV5-6 and TRBJ1-1; D is possibly TRBD1 (5 bases). CDR1 SGHDT and CDR2 YYEEEE come from the germline V gene. Trimming left V 5 bases short and J 4 bases short, with 15 bases between. The CDR3 consists of 14 residues. This CDR3 is CASRGLAGFTEAFF. In nucleotides, the CDR3 is TGTGCCAGCAGAGGCCTCGCAGGGTTCACTGAAGCTTTCTTT.